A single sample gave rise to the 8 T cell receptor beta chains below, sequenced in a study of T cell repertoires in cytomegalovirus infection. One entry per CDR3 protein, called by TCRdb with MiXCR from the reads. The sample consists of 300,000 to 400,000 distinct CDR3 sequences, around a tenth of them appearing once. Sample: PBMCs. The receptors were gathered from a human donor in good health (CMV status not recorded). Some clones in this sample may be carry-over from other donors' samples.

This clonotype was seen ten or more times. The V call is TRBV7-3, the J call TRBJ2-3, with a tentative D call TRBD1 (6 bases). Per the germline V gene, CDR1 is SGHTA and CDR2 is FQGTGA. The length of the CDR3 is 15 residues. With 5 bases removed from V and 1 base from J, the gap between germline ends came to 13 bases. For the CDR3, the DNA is TGTGCCAGCAGCCCACAGGGATCCGGCACAGATACGCAGTATTTT. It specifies CASSPQGSGTDTQYF. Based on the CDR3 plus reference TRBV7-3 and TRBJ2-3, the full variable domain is GAGVSQTPSNKVTEKGKYVELRCDPISGHTALYWYRQSLGQGPEFLIYFQGTGAADDSGLPNDRFFAVRPEGSVSTLKIQRTERGDSAVYLCASSPQGSGTDTQYFGPGTRLTVL.

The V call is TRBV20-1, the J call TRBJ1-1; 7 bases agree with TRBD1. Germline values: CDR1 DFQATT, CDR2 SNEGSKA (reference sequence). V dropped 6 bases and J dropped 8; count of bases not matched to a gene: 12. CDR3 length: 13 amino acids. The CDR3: CSASGQAVREAFF. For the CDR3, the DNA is TGCAGTGCATCCGGACAGGCGGTTCGGGAAGCTTTCTTT.

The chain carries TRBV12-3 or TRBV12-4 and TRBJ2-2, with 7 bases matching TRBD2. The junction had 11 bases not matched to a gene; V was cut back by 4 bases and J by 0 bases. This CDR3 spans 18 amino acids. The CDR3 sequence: CASSSNLRGVSNTGELFF. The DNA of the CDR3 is TGTGCCAGCAGTTCCAATCTTCGGGGGGTCTCGAACACCGGGGAGCTGTTTTTT.

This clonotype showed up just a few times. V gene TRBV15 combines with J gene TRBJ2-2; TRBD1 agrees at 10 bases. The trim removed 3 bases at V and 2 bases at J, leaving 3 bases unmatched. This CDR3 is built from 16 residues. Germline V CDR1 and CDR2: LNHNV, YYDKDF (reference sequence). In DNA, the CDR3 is TGTGCCACCAGCAGCCGGACAGGGGGAAACACCGGGGAGCTGTTTTTT. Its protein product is CATSSRTGGNTGELFF. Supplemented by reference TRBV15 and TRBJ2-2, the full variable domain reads DAMVIQNPRYQVTQFGKPVTLSCSQTLNHNVMYWYQQKSSQAPKLLFHYYDKDFNNEADTPDNFQSRRPNTSFCFLDIRSPGLGDTAMYLCATSSRTGGNTGELFFGEGSRLTVL.

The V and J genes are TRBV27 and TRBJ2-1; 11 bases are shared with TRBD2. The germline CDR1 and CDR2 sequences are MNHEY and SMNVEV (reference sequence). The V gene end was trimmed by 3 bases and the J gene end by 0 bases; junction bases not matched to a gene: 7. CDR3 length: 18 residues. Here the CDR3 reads CASSFRLAGPSSYNEQFF. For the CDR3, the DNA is TGTGCCAGCAGTTTCAGACTAGCGGGACCCAGCTCCTACAATGAGCAGTTCTTC.

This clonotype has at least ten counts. The CDR3 DNA follows: TGTGCCAGCAGCTTAGTATCTCTTCGAGGACAAAGCGTCGGGGCCAACTATGGCTACACCTTC. This gives the protein CASSLVSLRGQSVGANYGYTF. The chain uses TRBV7-8 and TRBJ1-2; TRBD1 might be the D (5 bases). The CDR3 extends over 21 amino acids. In germline, CDR1 is SGHVS, CDR2 FQNEAQ. V was cut by 1 base and J by 2 bases, with 29 bases left in between.

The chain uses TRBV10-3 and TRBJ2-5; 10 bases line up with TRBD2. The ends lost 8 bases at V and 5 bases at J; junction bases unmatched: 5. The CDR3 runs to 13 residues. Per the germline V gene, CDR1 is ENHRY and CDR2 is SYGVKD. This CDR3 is CAIAPSGSETQYF. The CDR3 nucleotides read TGTGCCATCGCTCCTAGCGGGAGTGAGACCCAGTACTTC.

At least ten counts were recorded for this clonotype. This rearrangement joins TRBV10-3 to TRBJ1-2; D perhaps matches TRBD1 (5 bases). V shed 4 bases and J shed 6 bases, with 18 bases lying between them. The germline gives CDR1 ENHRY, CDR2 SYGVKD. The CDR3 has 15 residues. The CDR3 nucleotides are TGTGCCATCAGTGTGTTGGGGGTCGTCGGGGATGGCTACACCTTC. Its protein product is CAISVLGVVGDGYTF.